These 10 T cell receptor beta chains were sequenced from one sample in a study of neoadjuvant nivolumab and ipilimumab in lung cancer. Only in-frame clones appear in the TCRdb table, and some are missing; sequencing was by immunoSEQ multiplex PCR. The table has approximately 17,000 clones, 76% seen once; the top ten hold under 8.5%. The sample here was tumor tissue, taken after neoadjuvant nivolumab, alone or with ipilimumab, at or shortly before surgery. The receptor source for this set is an adult with non-small cell lung cancer.

CDR3 sequence reads: CASSYSGGPNQPQHF. The CDR3 DNA follows: TGTGCCAGCAGTTACTCAGGCGGCCCCAATCAGCCCCAGCATTTT. This rearrangement joins TRBV6-5 to TRBJ1-5; D uncertain. The V gene's germline CDR1 is MNHEY and CDR2 SVGAGI. Trimming removed 0 bases at V and 3 bases at J, with 9 bases between. The CDR3 has 15 amino acids.

The chain has TRBV11-3 and TRBJ1-1; TRBD1 agrees at 7 bases. V shed 3 bases, J shed 10 bases, and the junction held 5 bases outside the gene matches. Germline CDR1 reads SGHNT; CDR2 reads YENEEA. This CDR3 region has 12 residues. CDR3 sequence (DNA): TGTGCCAGCAGCTTCGGGACAGCAGCAGCTTTCTTT. The encoded protein is CASSFGTAAAFF.

The genes are TRBV1 and TRBJ2-4; the tabulated D call, TRBD1, remains unverified against the DNA. TRBV1 is a known pseudogene. CDR3 length: 16 residues. CDR3 amino acids: CTSTQKQVAAKNIQYF. DNA of the CDR3: TGCACCAGCACTCAAAAACAGGTCGCGGCCAAAAACATTCAGTACTTC.

The chain couples TRBV11-2 to TRBJ2-5, with 9 bases identical to TRBD1. Looked up from germline, CDR1 is SGHAT and CDR2 is FQNNGV. The trim removed 3 bases at V and 1 base at J, leaving 6 bases unmatched. This CDR3 region has 16 residues. The CDR3 region is CASSFTGTGRQETQYF. CDR3 DNA sequence: TGTGCCAGCAGCTTTACCGGGACAGGGCGCCAAGAGACCCAGTACTTC.

This clone was recorded only once. This chain connects TRBV6-5 to TRBJ1-1; D possibly corresponds to TRBD1 (5 bases). This CDR3 region has 15 residues. V shed 6 bases and J shed 3 bases, with 17 bases lying between them. CDR1 and CDR2 from the germline V gene are MNHEY and SVGAGI. The CDR3 DNA sequence: TGTGCCAGCAGGGCAACCGCACCAGGGTACACTGAAGCTTTCTTT. This encodes CASRATAPGYTEAFF.

This clone was detected a few times. The chain couples TRBV5-5 to TRBJ1-5; D is unresolved. Germline V gene lookup returns CDR1 SGHKS and CDR2 YYEKEE (reference sequence). Trimming cost V 5 bases and J 6 bases, with 12 bases left between them. The CDR3 covers 13 residues. CDR3 sequence: CASSRAVGQPQHF. Written as DNA, the CDR3 is TGTGCCAGCAGTAGGGCGGTGGGTCAGCCCCAGCATTTT.

The gene calls are TRBV6-1 and TRBJ2-7, with 9 nucleotides matching TRBD1. CDR1 and CDR2 from the germline V gene are MNHNS and SASEGT. V dropped 3 bases and J dropped 3; count of bases not matched to a gene: 3. The CDR3 has 14 amino acids. CDR3 region: CASSDGQGIYEQYF. For the CDR3, the DNA is TGTGCCAGCAGTGACGGACAGGGGATCTACGAGCAGTACTTC.

This clone was observed a single time. The gene calls are TRBV5-4 and TRBJ2-2; 11 positions agree with TRBD2. The CDR3 contains 18 residues. Germline V CDR1 and CDR2: SGHNT, YYREEE (reference sequence). V trimming: 4 bases; J trimming: 2 bases; junction bases outside the gene matches: 10. CDR3 loop: CASSADSLAGANTGELFF. For the CDR3, the DNA is TGTGCCAGCAGCGCGGACTCACTAGCGGGGGCAAACACCGGGGAGCTGTTTTTT. Variable domain in full (rest from reference TRBV5-4 and TRBJ2-2): ETGVTQSPTHLIKTRGQQVTLRCSSQSGHNTVSWYQQALGQGPQFIFQYYREEENGRGNFPPRFSGLQFPNYSSELNVNALELDDSALYLCASSADSLAGANTGELFFGEGSRLTVL.

This clone was seen only a few times. The chain is built from TRBV9 and TRBJ2-1, with TRBD1 identical over 8 bases. CDR1 SGDLS and CDR2 YYNGEE come from the germline V gene. V lost 3 bases and J lost 8; bases outside the gene matches: 10. This CDR3 has 15 amino acids. This chain's CDR3 is CASSASGGAFDEQFF. Written as DNA, the CDR3 is TGTGCCAGCAGCGCCTCAGGGGGCGCCTTCGATGAGCAGTTCTTC.

The V call is TRBV2, the J call TRBJ2-1; perhaps TRBD1 as D (5 bases). The CDR3 is 14 amino acids. The V and J ends lost 4 bases and 7 bases respectively, with 14 bases between them. Germline loops: CDR1 SNHLY, CDR2 FYNNEI. The CDR3 region is CASSVRGYVNEQFF. For the CDR3, the DNA is TGTGCCAGCAGTGTAAGGGGTTATGTGAATGAGCAGTTCTTC.